The TCR beta chain under discussion was sequenced for a study of blood T cells in healthy people across ages. A second roughly 6 to 12 cycle PCR used barcoded and J-beta primers. TCRdb re-analysed the 5' RACE reads in MiXCR, keeping a single row per CDR3 protein. The sample lists fewer than 1.5 million distinct CDR3 sequences; around two fifths were seen once. Extraction yielded at least 5 micrograms of total RNA per sample. The source material was blood. This clonotype was obtained from a woman between 18 and 29 years old in good health.

The CDR3 DNA sequence: TGTGCCAGCAGCTCCTTACTAGCGGGGGCCCTCAATGAGCAGTTCTTC. Its translation is CASSSLLAGALNEQFF. This rearrangement joins TRBV7-3 to TRBJ2-1, with TRBD2 matching 11 bases. Germline-derived CDR1 and CDR2 are SGHTA and FQGTGA. V dropped 4 bases and J dropped 6; count of bases not matched to a gene: 8. CDR3 length equals 16 residues.